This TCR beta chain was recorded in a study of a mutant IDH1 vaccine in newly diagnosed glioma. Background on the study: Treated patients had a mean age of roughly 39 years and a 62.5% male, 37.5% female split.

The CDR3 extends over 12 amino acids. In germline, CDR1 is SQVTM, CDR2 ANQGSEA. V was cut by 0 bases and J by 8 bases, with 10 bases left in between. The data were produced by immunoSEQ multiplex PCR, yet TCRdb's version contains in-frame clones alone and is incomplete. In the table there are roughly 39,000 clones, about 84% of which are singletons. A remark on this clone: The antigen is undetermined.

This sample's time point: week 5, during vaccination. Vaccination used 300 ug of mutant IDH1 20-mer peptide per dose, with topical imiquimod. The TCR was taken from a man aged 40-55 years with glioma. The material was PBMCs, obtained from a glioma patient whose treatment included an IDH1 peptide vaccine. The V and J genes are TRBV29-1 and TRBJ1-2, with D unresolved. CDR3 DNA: TGCAGCGTTGAAGATGAGGTAGGGGGCTACACCTTC. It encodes CSVEDEVGGYTF.